The rows below give T cell receptor beta chains drawn from one sample of a study of cytomegalovirus exposure and HLA in healthy donors. TCRdb's copy holds only in-frame clones and misses some; the assay was immunoSEQ multiplex PCR. The sample has around 100,000 clones, roughly 66% seen once. What was sequenced was PBMCs. These receptors came from a woman aged 30 to 39 in good health and CMV-seronegative. Both conserved end residues are part of each CDR3. Size values are once, few and many counts, or a class for expanded clones, and some rows have none.

clone size: NA; V gene: TRBV5-1; CDR3 protein: CASSPGTGGETQYF
clone size: NA; V gene: TRBV9; CDR3 protein: CASSISSGLSYNEQFF
clone size: NA; V gene: TRBV10-3; CDR3 protein: CAIGSTSGMYEQYF
clone size: NA; V gene: TRBV6-1; CDR3 protein: CASRGGWETGNEQYF
clone size: NA; V gene: TRBV4-1; CDR3 protein: CASSQDGGGRGNYEQYF
clone size: NA; V gene: TRBV7-3; CDR3 protein: CASSWGGTGKTGELFF
clone size: few; V gene: TRBV4-3; CDR3 protein: CASSLTGLNTGELFF
clone size: NA; V gene: TRBV5-1; CDR3 protein: CASRSAGGYEQYF
clone size: few; V gene: TRBV2; CDR3 protein: CASKSRGSYNEQFF
clone size: once; V gene: TRBV5-1; CDR3 protein: CASSLAGNSYEQYF
clone size: NA; V gene: TRBV6-5; CDR3 protein: CASSYSQGSTEAFF
clone size: few; V gene: TRBV6-5; CDR3 protein: CASSQTGVGKTQYF
clone size: once; V gene: TRBV2; CDR3 protein: CASSEPGRSEQFF
clone size: NA; V gene: TRBV15; CDR3 protein: CATSRGSPAGGSGANVLTF
clone size: once; V gene: TRBV5-5; CDR3 protein: CASSLYGTGVYEQYF
clone size: NA; V gene: TRBV9; CDR3 protein: CASSPDSVPYEQYF